The 18 T cell receptor beta chains presented below share a single source sample, sequenced in a study of graft-versus-host responses after intestinal transplantation. Their cognate antigens are unknown. Produced via immunoSEQ multiplex PCR; TCRdb's table is partial and in-frame only. The sample shows some 150,000 clones, around 90% of them seen only once. The source was unstimulated CD4+ T cells sorted from spleen or lymph node cells, collected before intestinal transplant. The origin of the receptors is a human donor who received an intestinal transplant.

The chain has TRBV29-1 and TRBJ1-3, with 11 bases fitting TRBD1. The CDR3 has 13 amino acids. Germline V lookup: CDR1 SQVTM, CDR2 ANQGSEA. V lost 6 bases, J lost 7 bases, and 5 bases stayed unmatched. The CDR3 loop reads CSVTRDRGNTIYF. CDR3 in DNA: TGCAGCGTCACAAGGGACAGGGGGAACACCATATATTTT.

The chain combines TRBV19 with TRBJ2-1; D perhaps matches TRBD1 (5 bases). V lost 5 bases and J lost 7, with 15 bases in between. This CDR3 spans 14 amino acids. The germline CDR1 and CDR2 sequences are LNHDA and SQIVND (reference sequence). The CDR3 here is CASSSIWSGNEQFF. CDR3 nucleotides: TGTGCCAGTAGTTCTATCTGGTCAGGGAATGAGCAGTTCTTC.

This chain links TRBV7-3 with TRBJ2-1; TRBD2 aligns across 9 bases. Germline V gene data show CDR1 as SGHTA and CDR2 as FQGTGA. CDR3 length: 16 amino acids. The trim removed 1 base at V and 4 bases at J, leaving 5 bases unmatched. DNA of the CDR3: TGTGCCAGCAGCTTAAAGGGACTAGCCCCTTACAATGAGCAGTTCTTC. It is translated as CASSLKGLAPYNEQFF.

The chain links TRBV5-6 to TRBJ2-3; TRBD1 matches at 9 bases. Germline V lookup: CDR1 SGHDT, CDR2 YYEEEE. The ends lost 4 bases at V and 2 bases at J; junction bases unmatched: 5. This CDR3 spans 15 amino acids. The CDR3 DNA reads TGTGCCAGCAGCCAAAGGACAGGGGACACAGATACGCAGTATTTT. Its protein is CASSQRTGDTDTQYF.

This clone has more than one count but fewer than ten. The V and J genes are TRBV18 and TRBJ1-1; the D is unclear. V was shortened by 3 bases and J by 1 base, with 9 bases between the two germline ends. This CDR3 comprises 14 residues. Looked up from germline, CDR1 is KGHSH and CDR2 is LQKENI. CDR3 in amino acids: CASSPPNPNTEAFF. In DNA, the CDR3 is TGTGCCAGCTCACCCCCCAACCCGAACACTGAAGCTTTCTTT.

This clone showed up just once. The genes are TRBV28 and TRBJ1-2; D remains unclear. V was clipped by 3 bases and J by 4 bases, with 9 bases between them. CDR1 and CDR2 from the germline V gene are MDHEN and SYDVKM. The CDR3 loop spans 13 amino acids. Here the CDR3 reads CASSFPGFYGYTF. The CDR3 region has the DNA TGTGCCAGCAGTTTCCCCGGGTTCTATGGCTACACCTTC.

This chain uses TRBV5-1 with TRBJ2-7; 7 nucleotides match TRBD1. The CDR3 length is 14 residues. Germline V CDR1 and CDR2: SGHRS, YFSETQ. J lost 2 bases, V lost 0 bases, and 2 bases had no gene match. The CDR3 loop reads CASSLGDSPYEQYF. DNA for the CDR3: TGCGCCAGCAGCTTGGGGGACAGCCCCTACGAGCAGTACTTC.

The chain recombines TRBV5-1 with TRBJ2-7; perhaps D is TRBD1 or TRBD2 (5 bases each). The germline V gene encodes CDR1 SGHRS and CDR2 YFSETQ. The CDR3 has 14 amino acids. V was pared by 3 bases and J by 1 base, with 11 bases between. The DNA of the CDR3 is TGCGCCAGCAGCTCCGGGGACGGATCCTACGAGCAGTACTTC. This codes for CASSSGDGSYEQYF.

The gene calls are TRBV19 and TRBJ2-7, with 11 bases that match TRBD2. Germline CDR1 is LNHDA and CDR2 is SQIVND (reference sequence). The ends lost 2 bases at V and 4 bases at J; junction bases unmatched: 10. The CDR3 extends over 17 amino acids. Here the CDR3 DNA reads TGTGCCAGTAGTATAAATTTCGTGGGGACTAGCGGATACGAGCAGTACTTC. Its protein product is CASSINFVGTSGYEQYF. The variable domain in full, with the rest retrieved from reference TRBV19 and TRBJ2-7, is DGGITQSPKYLFRKEGQNVTLSCEQNLNHDAMYWYRQDPGQGLRLIYYSQIVNDFQKGDIAEGYSVSREKKESFPLTVTSAQKNPTAFYLCASSINFVGTSGYEQYFGPGTRLTVT.

This chain uses TRBV19 with TRBJ2-3, with D uncertain. The germline V gene encodes CDR1 LNHDA and CDR2 SQIVND (reference sequence). With 3 bases removed from V and 4 bases from J, the gap between germline ends came to 8 bases. The CDR3 loop spans 13 amino acids. In DNA, the CDR3 is TGTGCCAGTAGTATGGAAGCGCCAGATACGCAGTATTTT. As protein: CASSMEAPDTQYF.

V usage is TRBV14 and J usage is TRBJ2-1, with TRBD2 as a possible D gene (5 bases). The V and J ends lost 6 bases and 6 bases respectively, with 15 bases between them. The CDR3 spans 14 residues. Germline V gives CDR1 SGHDN, CDR2 FVKESK. CDR3: CASRRAEHSNEQFF. CDR3 nucleotides: TGTGCCAGCAGGAGGGCTGAGCACAGCAATGAGCAGTTCTTC.

The gene calls are TRBV11-2 and TRBJ1-1; TRBD1 is a possible D gene (6 bases). Germline V gene data show CDR1 as SGHAT and CDR2 as FQNNGV. Deletions cut 4 bases from V and 1 base from J, with 10 bases between. The CDR3 has 14 amino acids. The DNA for the CDR3 is TGTGCCAGCAGCTCGCGGACAGCGAACACTGAAGCTTTCTTT. Its translation: CASSSRTANTEAFF.

Points on this clone: Sequence at one end of the junction differs from germline and may be a read error. V and J are TRBV19 and TRBJ2-7; D not resolved. This CDR3 has 9 residues. Germline V gene data show CDR1 as LNHDA and CDR2 as SQIVND (reference sequence). The CDR3 bases are TGTGCCAGTAGTATATGCCTCAGTTTC. Translating it yields CASSICLSF. Together with reference TRBV19 and TRBJ2-7, the CDR3 gives the full variable domain: DGGITQSPKYLFRKEGQNVTLSCEQNLNHDAMYWYRQDPGQGLRLIYYSQIVNDFQKGDIAEGYSVSREKKESFPLTVTSAQKNPTAFYLCASSICLSFGPGTRLTVT.

The rearrangement joins TRBV27 to TRBJ2-1; no clear D gene. CDR1 is MNHEY and CDR2 is SMNVEV in the germline V gene (reference sequence). The CDR3 sequence is 15 residues long. Between the trimmed V and J ends, which lost 8 bases and 7 bases, there was a span of 21 bases. This CDR3 reads CASAKGIRTPNEQFF. The DNA for the CDR3 is TGTGCCAGCGCAAAAGGTATCAGAACTCCAAATGAGCAGTTCTTC.

The chain is built from TRBV27 and TRBJ2-1; 14 positions match TRBD2. J was trimmed by 8 bases and V by 3 bases; bases with no gene match: 9. The CDR3 is 17 residues long. Germline V gives CDR1 MNHEY, CDR2 SMNVEV (reference sequence). CDR3 DNA: TGTGCCAGCAGTTTGGGGACTAGCGGGAGTGGGGCCGATGAGCAGTTCTTC. As protein: CASSLGTSGSGADEQFF.

The chain carries TRBV28 and TRBJ2-7; 13 positions match TRBD2. With V trimmed by 7 bases and J by 7 bases, 13 bases remained unmatched. CDR3 length: 16 residues. Germline assignment: CDR1 MDHEN and CDR2 SYDVKM. Written as DNA, the CDR3 is TGTGCCAGCACCCAGCCCGGACTAGCGGGAGTTCGGGAGCAGTACTTC. This sequence encodes CASTQPGLAGVREQYF.

This chain connects TRBV5-1 to TRBJ2-7; D perhaps matches TRBD1 (5 bases). This CDR3 comprises 13 residues. V was clipped by 3 bases and J by 2 bases, with 9 bases between them. Germline CDR1 and CDR2: SGHRS and YFSETQ. The CDR3 protein is CASSSSGTYEQYF. CDR3 nucleotides: TGCGCCAGCAGCTCTTCAGGGACCTACGAGCAGTACTTC. The full variable domain, its missing parts supplied by reference TRBV5-1 and TRBJ2-7, is KAGVTQTPRYLIKTRGQQVTLSCSPISGHRSVSWYQQTPGQGLQFLFEYFSETQRNKGNFPGRFSGRQFSNSRSEMNVSTLELGDSALYLCASSSSGTYEQYFGPGTRLTVT.

The genes are TRBV6-1 and TRBJ1-2, with a weak D call TRBD1 (5 bases). Germline V lookup: CDR1 MNHNS, CDR2 SASEGT. CDR3 length equals 14 residues. Trimming cost V 3 bases and J 7 bases, with 15 bases left between them. The CDR3 region has the DNA TGTGCCAGCAGTGACCACAGGAGTGGAAGTGGCTACACCTTC. Translated: CASSDHRSGSGYTF.